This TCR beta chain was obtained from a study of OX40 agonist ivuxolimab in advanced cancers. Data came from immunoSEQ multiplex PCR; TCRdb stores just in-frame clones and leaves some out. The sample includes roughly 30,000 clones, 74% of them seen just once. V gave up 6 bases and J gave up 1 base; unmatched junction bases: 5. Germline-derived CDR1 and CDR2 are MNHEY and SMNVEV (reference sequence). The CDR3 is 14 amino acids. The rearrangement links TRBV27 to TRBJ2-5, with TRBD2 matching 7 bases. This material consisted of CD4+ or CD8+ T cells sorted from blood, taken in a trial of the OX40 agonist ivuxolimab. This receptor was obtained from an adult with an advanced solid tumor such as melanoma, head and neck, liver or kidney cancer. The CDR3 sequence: CASRRAGIQETQYF. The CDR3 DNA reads TGTGCCAGCAGAAGAGCGGGGATCCAAGAGACCCAGTACTTC.